The next 3 T cell receptor beta chains were all read from a single sample in a study of blood T cell repertoires in COVID-19. Some clones are missing from TCRdb's copy, which holds only in-frame ones; the method was immunoSEQ multiplex PCR. The repertoire consists of approximately 390,000 clones, with around nine tenths occurring once and the leading ten covering about a tenth. Sequenced: PBMCs or T cells enriched from blood (not recorded which). Receptors originate from a woman between 45 and 65 years old who had recovered from COVID-19.

This chain links TRBV19 with TRBJ2-4, with D perhaps TRBD1 (5 bases). CDR1 LNHDA and CDR2 SQIVND come from the germline V gene (reference sequence). CDR3 length: 15 residues. The ends were cut back, 4 bases at V and 8 bases at J, with 18 bases in the middle. DNA of the CDR3: TGTGCCAGTAGTACCTCCCCAGGGTTCGGGTACATTCAGTACTTC. It yields the protein CASSTSPGFGYIQYF.

V usage is TRBV5-6 and J usage is TRBJ1-3, with unresolved D. The CDR3 totals 13 residues. Germline-derived CDR1 and CDR2 are SGHDT and YYEEEE. V was cut by 4 bases and J by 3 bases, with 8 bases left in between. In DNA form, the CDR3 reads TGTGCCAGCAGCCGGGTGCATGGAAACACCATATATTTT. Translated, it gives CASSRVHGNTIYF.

The sample holds a few counts of this clone. This chain connects TRBV6-2 or TRBV6-3 to TRBJ2-2; no firm D call. Trimming left V 4 bases short and J 6 bases short, with 6 bases between. Germline values: CDR1 MNHEY, CDR2 SVGEGT. There are 12 residues in the CDR3. The CDR3 bases are TGTGCCAGCAGTTTTAATGCCGGGGAGCTGTTTTTT. This encodes CASSFNAGELFF.